This T cell receptor beta chain derives from a study of Ad26.COV2.S vaccination and SARS-CoV-2 variants. The wider study: Once or twice, 56 days apart, Ad26.COV2.S was delivered intramuscularly. Study observations and caveats: There was reportedly substantial breadth in spike-specific CD8+ and CD4+ T cell responses after vaccination.

Described treatment: 15 to 20 received Ad26.COV2.S at low or high dose, single or two shots; roughly 5 received placebo; per-sample allocation not given. After the first vaccine or placebo injection, samples were drawn on day 63. An 18-55-year-old adult in Boston served as donor. The ends were cut back, 1 base at V and 3 bases at J, with 10 bases in the middle. CDR1 LGHNA and CDR2 YSLEER come from the germline V gene. This CDR3 spans 14 amino acids. Assay used: immunoSEQ multiplex PCR; TCRdb lists only in-frame clones, some missing. The sample shows about 390,000 clones, 88% of them seen only once. Concerning this clone itself: What it recognizes is unknown.

The receptor comes from a person aged 18-65 years who received the Ad26.COV2.S COVID-19 vaccine or a placebo. Material: peripheral blood, obtained in a trial of Ad26.COV2.S vaccine versus placebo. V is TRBV4-3 and J is TRBJ2-7, with D maybe TRBD2 (5 bases). The CDR3: CASSQGRTGYEQYF. The CDR3, as DNA: TGCGCCAGCAGCCAAGGAAGGACTGGCTACGAGCAGTACTTC.